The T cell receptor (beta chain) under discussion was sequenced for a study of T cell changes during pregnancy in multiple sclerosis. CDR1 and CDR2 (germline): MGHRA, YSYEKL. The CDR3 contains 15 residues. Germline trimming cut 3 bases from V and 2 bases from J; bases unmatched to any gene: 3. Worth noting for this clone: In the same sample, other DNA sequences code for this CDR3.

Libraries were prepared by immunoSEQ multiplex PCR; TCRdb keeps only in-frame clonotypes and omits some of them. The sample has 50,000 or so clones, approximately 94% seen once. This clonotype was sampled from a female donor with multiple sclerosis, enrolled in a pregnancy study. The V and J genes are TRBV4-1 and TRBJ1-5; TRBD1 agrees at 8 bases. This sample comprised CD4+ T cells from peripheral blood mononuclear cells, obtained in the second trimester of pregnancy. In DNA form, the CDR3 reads TGCGCCAGCAGCCAGGGGACAGGCCGCAATCAGCCCCAGCATTTT. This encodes CASSQGTGRNQPQHF.